This entry concerns a single T cell receptor (beta chain). This clone came up a few times. Which antigen it targets is not known. Per-nucleotide qualities are absent, and no much larger clonotype sits a single base away. These data belong to a study of blood T cell repertoires in COVID-19 (TCRdb year 2020). About the full investigation: The collaborator samples originated in the United States, Italy and Spain and spanned the acute and convalescent phases of COVID-19. The material from the prospective study consisted of cDNA or gDNA derived from T cells, B-cell-depleted T cells, or PBMCs. HLA class I and class II types, where available, came from metadata supplied by the sample provider rather than from assay-based typing. Subjects who had been exposed to COVID-19, were actively infected with it, or had recovered from it provided the deeply sampled blood TCRbeta repertoires that made up the dataset. Samples were obtained from the ongoing ImmuneRACE study (first 160 participants) and from over a thousand subjects provided by 6 global collaborators. A freely available public database, intended as a resource for researchers studying the immune response to SARS-CoV-2, is where the repertoires were released. The sample metadata nearly always contained a de-identified subject ID, COVID-19 status, age in years and sex. Findings and caveats that apply to the study as a whole: Clinical and demographic metadata were provided uncurated, with the amount varying by source and participant.

The immunoSEQ Assay, a bias-controlled multiplex PCR, was used to amplify TCRbeta CDR3 regions from genomic DNA. In the paper's pipeline: Within the assay, amplification of reference gene primers was used to estimate how many nucleated cells each sample contained. To quantify the absolute abundance of each unique TCRbeta CDR3 rearrangement, sequence reads were collapsed and filtered. For each sample, productive Simpson clonality was calculated by taking the square root of Simpson's diversity index across productive rearrangements. TCRdb mirrors the immuneACCESS table, restricted to in-frame sequences. Some clones are absent from its copies; in checked studies, under half trace to an unresolved V gene, and the reason for the others is unknown. V and J calls and clone size are as listed in that table; D and trimming were resolved from the DNA. The sample data list about 150,000 clones, and 80% of these were observed just once. Of the sample, roughly 0.58% falls within the top ten clones.

According to the germline V gene, CDR1 reads SGHVS and CDR2 reads FNYEAQ. Trimming accounts for 4 bases at V and 0 bases at J, while the number of junction bases matched to no gene is 2. The CDR3 runs 15 amino acids, cysteine and phenylalanine included. The retained sequence is limited to the CDR3, 45 bases, with the frame set at the first base. Whole blood was collected in K2EDTA tubes by collaborating institutions according to the institutions' own protocols. For TCRbeta analysis, collaborators shipped samples in one of three forms: frozen whole blood, isolated PBMCs, or DNA extracted from either of those sample types.

Source material: peripheral blood. The TCR comes from a man in his sixties with acute or convalescent COVID-19. The chain couples TRBV7-6 to TRBJ1-4; 7 bases in the middle match TRBD1. The DNA reads as follows: TGTGCCAGCAGCTCGGGACAGACAACTAATGAAAAACTGTTTTTT. It is translated as CASSSGQTTNEKLFF.